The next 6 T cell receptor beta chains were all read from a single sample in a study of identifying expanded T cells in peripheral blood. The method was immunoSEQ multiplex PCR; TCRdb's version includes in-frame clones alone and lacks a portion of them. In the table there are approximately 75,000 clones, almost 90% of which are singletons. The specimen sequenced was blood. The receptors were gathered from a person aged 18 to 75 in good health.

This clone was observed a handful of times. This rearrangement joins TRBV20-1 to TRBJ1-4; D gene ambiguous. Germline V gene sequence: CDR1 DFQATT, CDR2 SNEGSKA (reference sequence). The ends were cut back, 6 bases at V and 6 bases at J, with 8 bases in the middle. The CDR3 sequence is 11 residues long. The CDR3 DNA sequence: TGCAGTGCGGGGTTTGATGAAAAACTGTTTTTT. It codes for CSAGFDEKLFF.

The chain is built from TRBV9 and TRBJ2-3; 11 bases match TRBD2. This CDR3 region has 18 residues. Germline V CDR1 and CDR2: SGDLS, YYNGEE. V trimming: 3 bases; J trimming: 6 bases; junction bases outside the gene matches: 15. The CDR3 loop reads CASSGIRLAGQVVDTQYF. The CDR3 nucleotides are TGTGCCAGCAGCGGGATAAGACTAGCGGGACAGGTGGTGGATACGCAGTATTTT.

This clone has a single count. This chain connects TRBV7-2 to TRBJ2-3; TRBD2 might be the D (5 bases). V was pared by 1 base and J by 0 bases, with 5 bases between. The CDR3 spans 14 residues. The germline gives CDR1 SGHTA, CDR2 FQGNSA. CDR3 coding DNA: TGTGCCAGCAGCTTAGGGACTAGCACAGATACGCAGTATTTT. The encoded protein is CASSLGTSTDTQYF.

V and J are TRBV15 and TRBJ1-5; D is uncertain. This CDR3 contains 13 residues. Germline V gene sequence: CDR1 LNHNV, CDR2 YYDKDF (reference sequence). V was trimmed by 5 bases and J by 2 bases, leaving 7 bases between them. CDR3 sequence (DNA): TGTGCCACCAGCCTAGACCGCAATCAGCCCCAGCATTTT. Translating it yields CATSLDRNQPQHF.

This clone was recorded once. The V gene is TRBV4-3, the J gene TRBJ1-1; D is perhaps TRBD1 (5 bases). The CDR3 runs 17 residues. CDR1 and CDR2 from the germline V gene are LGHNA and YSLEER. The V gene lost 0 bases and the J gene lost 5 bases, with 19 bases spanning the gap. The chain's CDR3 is CASSQDPIGAWVTEAFF. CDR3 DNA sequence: TGCGCCAGCAGCCAAGATCCGATCGGGGCTTGGGTAACTGAAGCTTTCTTT.

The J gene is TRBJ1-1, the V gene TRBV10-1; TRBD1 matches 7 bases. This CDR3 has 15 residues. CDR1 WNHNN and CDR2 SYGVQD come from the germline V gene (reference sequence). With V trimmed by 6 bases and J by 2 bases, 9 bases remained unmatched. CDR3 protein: CASSEAGTENTEAFF. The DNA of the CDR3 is TGCGCCAGCAGCGAAGCCGGGACAGAAAACACTGAAGCTTTCTTT.